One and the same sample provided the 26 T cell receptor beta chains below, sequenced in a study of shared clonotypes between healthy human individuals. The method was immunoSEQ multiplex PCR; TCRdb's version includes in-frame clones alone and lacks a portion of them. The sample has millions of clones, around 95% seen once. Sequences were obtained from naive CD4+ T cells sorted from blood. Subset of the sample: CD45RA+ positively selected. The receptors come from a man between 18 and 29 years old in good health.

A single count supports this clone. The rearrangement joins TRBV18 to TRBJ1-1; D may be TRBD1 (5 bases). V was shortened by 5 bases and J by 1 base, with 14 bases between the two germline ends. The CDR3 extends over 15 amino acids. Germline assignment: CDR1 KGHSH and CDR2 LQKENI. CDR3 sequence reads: CASSKQAGPNTEAFF. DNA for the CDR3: TGTGCCAGCTCAAAACAGGCCGGCCCGAACACTGAAGCTTTCTTT.

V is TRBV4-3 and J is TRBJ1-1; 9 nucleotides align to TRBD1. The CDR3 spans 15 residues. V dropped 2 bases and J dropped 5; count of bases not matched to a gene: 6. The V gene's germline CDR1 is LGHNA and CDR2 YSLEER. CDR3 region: CASSQQTGGGTEAFF. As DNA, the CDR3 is TGCGCCAGCAGCCAACAAACAGGGGGCGGAACTGAAGCTTTCTTT.

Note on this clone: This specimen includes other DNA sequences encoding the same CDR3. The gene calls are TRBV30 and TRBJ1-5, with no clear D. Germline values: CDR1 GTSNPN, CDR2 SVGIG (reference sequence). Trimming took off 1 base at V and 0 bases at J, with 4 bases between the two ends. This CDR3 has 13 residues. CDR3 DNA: TGTGCCTGGAGTGGGTATAGCAATCAGCCCCAGCATTTT. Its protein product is CAWSGYSNQPQHF.

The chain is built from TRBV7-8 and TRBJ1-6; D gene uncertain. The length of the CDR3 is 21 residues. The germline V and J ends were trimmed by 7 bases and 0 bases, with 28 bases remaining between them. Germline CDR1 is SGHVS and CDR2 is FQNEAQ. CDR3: CASNDLEIVTEESSYNSPLHF. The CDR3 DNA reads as TGTGCCAGCAACGATCTCGAAATAGTGACCGAAGAAAGCTCCTATAATTCACCCCTCCACTTT.

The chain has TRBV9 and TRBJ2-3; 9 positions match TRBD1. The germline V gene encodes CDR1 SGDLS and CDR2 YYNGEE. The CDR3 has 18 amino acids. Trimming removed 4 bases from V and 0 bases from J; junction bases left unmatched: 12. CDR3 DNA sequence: TGTGCCAGCAGCCCCAGGGGTGGGACAGGGAGGAGCACAGATACGCAGTATTTT. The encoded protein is CASSPRGGTGRSTDTQYF. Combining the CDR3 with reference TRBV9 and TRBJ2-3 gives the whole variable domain DSGVTQTPKHLITATGQRVTLRCSPRSGDLSVYWYQQSLDQGLQFLIQYYNGEERAKGNILERFSAQQFPDLHSELNLSSLELGDSALYFCASSPRGGTGRSTDTQYFGPGTRLTVL.

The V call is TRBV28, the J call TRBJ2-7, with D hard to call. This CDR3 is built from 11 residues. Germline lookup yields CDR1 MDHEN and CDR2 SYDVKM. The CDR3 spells CLTASSYEQYF. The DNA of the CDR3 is TGTTTGACCGCCAGCTCCTACGAGCAGTACTTC.

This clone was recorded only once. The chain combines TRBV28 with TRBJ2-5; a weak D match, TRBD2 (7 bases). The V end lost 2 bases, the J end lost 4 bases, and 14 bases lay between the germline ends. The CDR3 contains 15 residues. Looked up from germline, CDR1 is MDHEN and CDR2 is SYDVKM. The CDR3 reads CASSLRGGRRETQYF. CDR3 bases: TGTGCCAGCAGTTTAAGGGGGGGACGCCGAGAGACCCAGTACTTC.

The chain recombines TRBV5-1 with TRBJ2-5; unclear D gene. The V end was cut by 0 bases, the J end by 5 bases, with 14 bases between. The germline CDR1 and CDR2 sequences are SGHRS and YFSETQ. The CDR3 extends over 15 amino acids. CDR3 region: CASSLEGTLEETQYF. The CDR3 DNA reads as TGCGCCAGCAGCTTGGAGGGAACGCTCGAGGAGACCCAGTACTTC. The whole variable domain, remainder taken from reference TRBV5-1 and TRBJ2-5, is KAGVTQTPRYLIKTRGQQVTLSCSPISGHRSVSWYQQTPGQGLQFLFEYFSETQRNKGNFPGRFSGRQFSNSRSEMNVSTLELGDSALYLCASSLEGTLEETQYFGPGTRLLVL.

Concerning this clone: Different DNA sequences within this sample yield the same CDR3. The CDR3 is CASSLEGGNNQPQHF. In DNA form, the CDR3 reads TGCGCCAGCAGCTTGGAAGGGGGAAACAATCAGCCCCAGCATTTT. The chain employs TRBV5-1 and TRBJ1-5, with D possibly TRBD1 on 6 matching bases. The CDR3 spans 15 residues. V was clipped by 0 bases and J by 3 bases, with 10 bases between them. Germline values: CDR1 SGHRS, CDR2 YFSETQ.

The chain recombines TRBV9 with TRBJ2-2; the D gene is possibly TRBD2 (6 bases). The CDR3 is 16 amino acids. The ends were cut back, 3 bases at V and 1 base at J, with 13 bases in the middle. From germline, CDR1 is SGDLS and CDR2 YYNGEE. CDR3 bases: TGTGCCAGCAGCGCAACCGGGACTGTGAACACCGGGGAGCTGTTTTTT. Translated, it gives CASSATGTVNTGELFF.

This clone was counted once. The CDR3 DNA reads as TGTGCCAGCATCGCAGGGGGCGCCTCCGGCTACACCTTC. Translation gives CASIAGGASGYTF. V gene TRBV6-6 combines with J gene TRBJ1-2; 8 bases match TRBD1. Germline CDR1 reads MNHNY; CDR2 reads SVGAGI (reference sequence). This CDR3 has 13 residues. J lost 8 bases, V lost 7 bases, and 9 bases had no gene match.

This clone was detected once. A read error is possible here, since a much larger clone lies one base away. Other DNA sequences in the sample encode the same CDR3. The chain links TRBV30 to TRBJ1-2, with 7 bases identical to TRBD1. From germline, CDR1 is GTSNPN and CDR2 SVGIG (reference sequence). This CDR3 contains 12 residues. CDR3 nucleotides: TGCGCCTGGACAGGATCTAACTATGGCTACACCTTC. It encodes CAWTGSNYGYTF.

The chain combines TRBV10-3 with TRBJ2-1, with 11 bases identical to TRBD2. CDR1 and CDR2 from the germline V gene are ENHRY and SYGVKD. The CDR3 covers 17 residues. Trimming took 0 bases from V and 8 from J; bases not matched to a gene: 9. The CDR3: CAISESVLAGGEHEQFF. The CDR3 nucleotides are TGTGCCATCAGTGAGTCTGTCCTAGCGGGGGGAGAACATGAGCAGTTCTTC.

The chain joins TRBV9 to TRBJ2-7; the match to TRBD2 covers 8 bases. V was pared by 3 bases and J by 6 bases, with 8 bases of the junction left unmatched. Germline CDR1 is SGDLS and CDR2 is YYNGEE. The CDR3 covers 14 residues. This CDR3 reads CASSATGTSSEQYF. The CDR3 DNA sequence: TGTGCCAGCAGCGCCACCGGGACTAGTAGCGAGCAGTACTTC.

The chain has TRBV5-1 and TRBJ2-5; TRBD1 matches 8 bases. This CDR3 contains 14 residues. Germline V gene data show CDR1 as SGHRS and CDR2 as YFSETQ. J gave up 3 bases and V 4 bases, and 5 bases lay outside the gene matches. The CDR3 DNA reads TGCGCCAGCAGCCCACAGACAGGGGAAGAGACCCAGTACTTC. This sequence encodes CASSPQTGEETQYF. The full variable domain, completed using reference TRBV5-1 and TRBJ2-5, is KAGVTQTPRYLIKTRGQQVTLSCSPISGHRSVSWYQQTPGQGLQFLFEYFSETQRNKGNFPGRFSGRQFSNSRSEMNVSTLELGDSALYLCASSPQTGEETQYFGPGTRLLVL.

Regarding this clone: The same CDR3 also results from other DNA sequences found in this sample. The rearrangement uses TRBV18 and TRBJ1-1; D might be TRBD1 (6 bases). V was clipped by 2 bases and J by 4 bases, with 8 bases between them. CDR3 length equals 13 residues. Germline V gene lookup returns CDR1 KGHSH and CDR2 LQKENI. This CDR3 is CASSPSGVTEAFF. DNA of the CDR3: TGTGCCAGCTCACCATCAGGGGTCACTGAAGCTTTCTTT. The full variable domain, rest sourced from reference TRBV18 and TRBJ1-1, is NAGVMQNPRHLVRRRGQEARLRCSPMKGHSHVYWYRQLPEEGLKFMVYLQKENIIDESGMPKERFSAEFPKEGPSILRIQQVVRGDSAAYFCASSPSGVTEAFFGQGTRLTVV.

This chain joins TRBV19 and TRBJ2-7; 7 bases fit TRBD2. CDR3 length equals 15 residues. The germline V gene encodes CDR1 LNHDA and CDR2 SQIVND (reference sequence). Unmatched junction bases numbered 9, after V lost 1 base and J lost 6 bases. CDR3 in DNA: TGTGCCAGTAGTATAGCGCGGGAGATCCTTAGCGAGCAGTACTTC. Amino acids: CASSIAREILSEQYF.

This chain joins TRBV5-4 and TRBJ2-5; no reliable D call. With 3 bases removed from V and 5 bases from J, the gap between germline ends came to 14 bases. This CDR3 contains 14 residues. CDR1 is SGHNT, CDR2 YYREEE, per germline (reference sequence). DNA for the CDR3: TGTGCCAGCAGCTCGGACCCTCGTGGTGAGACCCAGTACTTC. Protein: CASSSDPRGETQYF.

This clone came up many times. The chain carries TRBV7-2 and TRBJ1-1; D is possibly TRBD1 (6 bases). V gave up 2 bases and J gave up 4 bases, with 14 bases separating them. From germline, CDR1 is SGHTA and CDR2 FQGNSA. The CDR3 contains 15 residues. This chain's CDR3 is CASSLPQGPFTEAFF. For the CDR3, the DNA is TGTGCCAGCAGCTTACCACAGGGCCCGTTCACTGAAGCTTTCTTT.

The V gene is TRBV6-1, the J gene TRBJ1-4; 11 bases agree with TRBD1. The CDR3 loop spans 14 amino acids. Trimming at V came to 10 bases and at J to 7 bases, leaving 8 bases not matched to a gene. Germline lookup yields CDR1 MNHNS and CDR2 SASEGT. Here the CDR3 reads CANRPGTGGEKLFF. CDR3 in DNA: TGTGCCAATCGGCCCGGGACAGGGGGTGAAAAACTGTTTTTT.

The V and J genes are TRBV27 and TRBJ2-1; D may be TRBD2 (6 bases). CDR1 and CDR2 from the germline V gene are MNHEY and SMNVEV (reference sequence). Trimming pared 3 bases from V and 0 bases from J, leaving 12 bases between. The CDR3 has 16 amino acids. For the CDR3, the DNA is TGTGCCAGCAGTTTTTTAGCGGTAAGCTCCTACAATGAGCAGTTCTTC. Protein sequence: CASSFLAVSSYNEQFF.

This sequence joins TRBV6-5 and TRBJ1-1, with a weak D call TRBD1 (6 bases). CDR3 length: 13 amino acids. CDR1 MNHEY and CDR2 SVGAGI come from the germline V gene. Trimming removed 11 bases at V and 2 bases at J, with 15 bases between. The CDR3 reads CAVGPGVNTEAFF. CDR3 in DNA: TGTGCCGTCGGGCCAGGGGTAAACACTGAAGCTTTCTTT.

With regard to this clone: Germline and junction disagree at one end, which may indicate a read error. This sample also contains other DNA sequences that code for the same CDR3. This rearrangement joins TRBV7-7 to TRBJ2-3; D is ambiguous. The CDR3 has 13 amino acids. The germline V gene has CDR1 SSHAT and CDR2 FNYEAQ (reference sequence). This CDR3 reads CASSFGGTDTQYF. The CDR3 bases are TGTGCTAGCAGCTTTGGGGGCACAGATACGCAGTATTTT.

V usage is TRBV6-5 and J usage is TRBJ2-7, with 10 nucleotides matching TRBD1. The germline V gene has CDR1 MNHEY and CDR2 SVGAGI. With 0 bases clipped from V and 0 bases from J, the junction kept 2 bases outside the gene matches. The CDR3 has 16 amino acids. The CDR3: CASSYSGTGASYEQYF. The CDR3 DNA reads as TGTGCCAGCAGTTACTCGGGGACAGGGGCCTCCTACGAGCAGTACTTC.

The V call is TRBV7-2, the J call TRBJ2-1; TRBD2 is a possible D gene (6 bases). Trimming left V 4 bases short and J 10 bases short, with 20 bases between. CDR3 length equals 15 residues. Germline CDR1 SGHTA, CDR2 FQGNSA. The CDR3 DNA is TGTGCCAGCAGCTCAACGGGACTTCTCCTAGGGGAGCAGTTCTTC. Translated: CASSSTGLLLGEQFF. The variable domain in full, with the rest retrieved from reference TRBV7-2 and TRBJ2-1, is GAGVSQSPSNKVTEKGKDVELRCDPISGHTALYWYRQSLGQGLEFLIYFQGNSAPDKSGLPSDRFSAERTGGSVSTLTIQRTQQEDSAVYLCASSSTGLLLGEQFFGPGTRLTVL.

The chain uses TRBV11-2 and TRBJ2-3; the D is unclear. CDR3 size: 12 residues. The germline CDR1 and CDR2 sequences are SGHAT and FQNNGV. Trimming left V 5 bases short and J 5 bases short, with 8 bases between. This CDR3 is CASSPSVDTQYF. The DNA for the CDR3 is TGTGCCAGCAGCCCCTCCGTAGATACGCAGTATTTT.